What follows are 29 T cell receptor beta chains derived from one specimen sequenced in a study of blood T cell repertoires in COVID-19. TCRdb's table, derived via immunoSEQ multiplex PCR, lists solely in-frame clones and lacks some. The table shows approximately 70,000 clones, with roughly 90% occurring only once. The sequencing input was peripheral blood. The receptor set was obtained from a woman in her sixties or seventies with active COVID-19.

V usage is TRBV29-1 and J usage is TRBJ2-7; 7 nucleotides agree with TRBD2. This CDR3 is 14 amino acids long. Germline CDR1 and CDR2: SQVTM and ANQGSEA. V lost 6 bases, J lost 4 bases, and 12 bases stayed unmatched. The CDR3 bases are TGCAGCGTCTCTTCGGGGGGTGGAGTGTACGAGCAGTACTTC. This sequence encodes CSVSSGGGVYEQYF.

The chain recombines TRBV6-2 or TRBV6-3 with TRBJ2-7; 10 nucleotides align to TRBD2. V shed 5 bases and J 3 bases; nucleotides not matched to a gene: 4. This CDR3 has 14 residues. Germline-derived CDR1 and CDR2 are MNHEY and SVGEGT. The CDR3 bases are TGTGCCAGCAGTAGGAGGACTAGCGGCTACGAGCAGTACTTC. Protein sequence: CASSRRTSGYEQYF.

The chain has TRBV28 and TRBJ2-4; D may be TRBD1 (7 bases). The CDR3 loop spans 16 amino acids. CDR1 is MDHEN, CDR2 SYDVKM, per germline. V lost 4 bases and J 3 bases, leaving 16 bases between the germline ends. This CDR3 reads CASSYPHQGGKNIQYF. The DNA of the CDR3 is TGTGCCAGCAGTTACCCACACCAGGGGGGCAAAAACATTCAGTACTTC.

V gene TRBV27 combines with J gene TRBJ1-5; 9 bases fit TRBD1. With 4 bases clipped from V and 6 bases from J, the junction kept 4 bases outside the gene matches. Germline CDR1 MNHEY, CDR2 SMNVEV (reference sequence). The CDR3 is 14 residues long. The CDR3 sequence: CASSSQGAGQPQHF. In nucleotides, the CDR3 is TGTGCCAGCAGTTCACAGGGGGCTGGTCAGCCCCAGCATTTT.

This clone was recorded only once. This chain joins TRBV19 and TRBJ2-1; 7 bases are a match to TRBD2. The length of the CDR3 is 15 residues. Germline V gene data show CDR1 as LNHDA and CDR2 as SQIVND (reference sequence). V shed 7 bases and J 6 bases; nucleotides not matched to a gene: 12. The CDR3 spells CASTDRGTTSNEQFF. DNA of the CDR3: TGTGCCAGTACTGATCGCGGGACTACCAGCAATGAGCAGTTCTTC.

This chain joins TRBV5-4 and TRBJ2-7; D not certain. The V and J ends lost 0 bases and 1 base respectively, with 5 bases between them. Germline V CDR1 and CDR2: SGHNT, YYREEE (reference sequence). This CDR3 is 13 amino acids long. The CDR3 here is CASSLAGSYEQYF. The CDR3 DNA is TGTGCCAGCAGCTTGGCCGGGTCCTACGAGCAGTACTTC. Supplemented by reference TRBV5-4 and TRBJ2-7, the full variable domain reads ETGVTQSPTHLIKTRGQQVTLRCSSQSGHNTVSWYQQALGQGPQFIFQYYREEENGRGNFPPRFSGLQFPNYSSELNVNALELDDSALYLCASSLAGSYEQYFGPGTRLTVT.

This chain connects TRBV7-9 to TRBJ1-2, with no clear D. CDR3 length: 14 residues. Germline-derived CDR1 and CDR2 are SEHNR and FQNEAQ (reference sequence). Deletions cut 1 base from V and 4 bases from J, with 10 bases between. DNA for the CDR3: TGTGCCAGCAGCTTAGGACGGGTCGGCTATGGCTACACCTTC. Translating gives CASSLGRVGYGYTF.

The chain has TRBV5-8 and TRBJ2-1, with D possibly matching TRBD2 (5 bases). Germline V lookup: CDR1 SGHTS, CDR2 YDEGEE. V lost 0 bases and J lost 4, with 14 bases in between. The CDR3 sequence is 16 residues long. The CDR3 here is CASSLEVGGLYNEQFF. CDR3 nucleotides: TGTGCCAGCAGCTTGGAGGTTGGCGGGCTATACAATGAGCAGTTCTTC.

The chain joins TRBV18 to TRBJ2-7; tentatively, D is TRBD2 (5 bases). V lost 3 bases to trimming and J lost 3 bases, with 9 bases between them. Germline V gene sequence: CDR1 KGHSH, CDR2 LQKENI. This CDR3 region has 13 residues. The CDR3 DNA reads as TGTGCCAGCTCACCTTCGAGGGACTACGAGCAGTACTTC. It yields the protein CASSPSRDYEQYF.

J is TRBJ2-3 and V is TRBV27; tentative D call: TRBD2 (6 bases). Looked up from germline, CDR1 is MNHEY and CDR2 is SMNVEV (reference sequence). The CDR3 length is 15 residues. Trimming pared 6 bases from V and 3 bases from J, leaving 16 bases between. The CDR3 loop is CASRPSAGLTDTQYF. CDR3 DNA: TGTGCCAGCAGACCTAGCGCTGGACTAACAGATACGCAGTATTTT.

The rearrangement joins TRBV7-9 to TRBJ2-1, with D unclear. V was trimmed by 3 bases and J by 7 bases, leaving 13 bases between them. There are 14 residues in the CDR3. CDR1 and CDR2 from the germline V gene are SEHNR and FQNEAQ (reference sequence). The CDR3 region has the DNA TGTGCCAGCAGCTTGGCTGCAGATGTGAATGAGCAGTTCTTC. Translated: CASSLAADVNEQFF. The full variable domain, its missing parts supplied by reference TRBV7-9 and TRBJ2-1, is DTGVSQNPRHKITKRGQNVTFRCDPISEHNRLYWYRQTLGQGPEFLTYFQNEAQLEKSRLLSDRFSAERPKGSFSTLEIQRTEQGDSAMYLCASSLAADVNEQFFGPGTRLTVL.

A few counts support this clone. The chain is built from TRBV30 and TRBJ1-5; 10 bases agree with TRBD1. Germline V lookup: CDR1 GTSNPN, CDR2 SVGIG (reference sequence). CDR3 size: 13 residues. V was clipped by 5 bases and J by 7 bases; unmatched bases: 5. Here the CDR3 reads CAWAGQGLQPQHF. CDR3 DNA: TGTGCCTGGGCGGGACAGGGGCTACAGCCCCAGCATTTT.

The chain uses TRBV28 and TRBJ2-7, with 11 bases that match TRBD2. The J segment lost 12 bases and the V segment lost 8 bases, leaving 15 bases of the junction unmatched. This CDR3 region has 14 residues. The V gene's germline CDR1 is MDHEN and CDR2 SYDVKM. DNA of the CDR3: TGTGCCAGCGTAGCCGGGACTAGCGGAGGCCAGGGGTACTTC. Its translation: CASVAGTSGGQGYF. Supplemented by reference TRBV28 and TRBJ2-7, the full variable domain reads DVKVTQSSRYLVKRTGEKVFLECVQDMDHENMFWYRQDPGLGLRLIYFSYDVKMKEKGDIPEGYSVSREKKERFSLILESASTNQTSMYLCASVAGTSGGQGYFGPGTRLTVT.

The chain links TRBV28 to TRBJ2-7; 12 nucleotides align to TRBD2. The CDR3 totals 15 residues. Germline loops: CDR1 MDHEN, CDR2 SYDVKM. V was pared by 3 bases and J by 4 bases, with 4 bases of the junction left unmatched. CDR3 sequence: CASSFPSGRDYEQYF. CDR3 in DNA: TGTGCCAGCAGTTTCCCTAGCGGGAGGGATTACGAGCAGTACTTC. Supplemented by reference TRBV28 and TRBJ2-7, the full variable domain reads DVKVTQSSRYLVKRTGEKVFLECVQDMDHENMFWYRQDPGLGLRLIYFSYDVKMKEKGDIPEGYSVSREKKERFSLILESASTNQTSMYLCASSFPSGRDYEQYFGPGTRLTVT.

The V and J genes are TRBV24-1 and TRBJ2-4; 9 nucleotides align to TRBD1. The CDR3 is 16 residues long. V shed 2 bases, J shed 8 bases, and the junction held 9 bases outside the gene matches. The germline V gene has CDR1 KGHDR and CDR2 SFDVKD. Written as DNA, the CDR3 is TGTGCCACCAGTGATTCGGGACAGGGCCTCGGTGACATTCAGTACTTC. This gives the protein CATSDSGQGLGDIQYF.

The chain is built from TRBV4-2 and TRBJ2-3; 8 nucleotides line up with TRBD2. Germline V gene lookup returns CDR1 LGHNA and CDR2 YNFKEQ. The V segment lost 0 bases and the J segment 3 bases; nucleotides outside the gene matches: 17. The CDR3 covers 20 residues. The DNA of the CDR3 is TGTGCCAGCAGCCAAGATTCGCGGGTGGGGCGAGCGGGAGTGACAGATACGCAGTATTTT. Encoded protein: CASSQDSRVGRAGVTDTQYF.

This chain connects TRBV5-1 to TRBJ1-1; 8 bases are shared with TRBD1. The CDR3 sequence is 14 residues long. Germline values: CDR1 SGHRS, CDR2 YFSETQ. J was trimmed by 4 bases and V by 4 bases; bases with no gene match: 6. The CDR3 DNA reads TGCGCCAGCAGCGCCGGACAGGGAGGCACTGAAGCTTTCTTT. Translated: CASSAGQGGTEAFF.

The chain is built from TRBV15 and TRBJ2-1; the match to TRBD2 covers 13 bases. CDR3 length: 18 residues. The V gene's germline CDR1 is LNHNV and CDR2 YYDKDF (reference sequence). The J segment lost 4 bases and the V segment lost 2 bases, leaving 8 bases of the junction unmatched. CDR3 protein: CATSRPKGTSGAYNEQFF. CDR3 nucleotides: TGTGCCACCAGCAGACCTAAAGGGACTAGCGGGGCTTACAATGAGCAGTTCTTC.

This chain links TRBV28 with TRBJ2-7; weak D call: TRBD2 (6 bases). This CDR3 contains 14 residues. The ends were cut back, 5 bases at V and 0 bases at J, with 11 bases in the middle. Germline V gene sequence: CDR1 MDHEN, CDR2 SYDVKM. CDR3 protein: CASSGDSSSYEQYF. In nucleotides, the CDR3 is TGTGCCAGCAGTGGGGACTCTTCCTCCTACGAGCAGTACTTC.

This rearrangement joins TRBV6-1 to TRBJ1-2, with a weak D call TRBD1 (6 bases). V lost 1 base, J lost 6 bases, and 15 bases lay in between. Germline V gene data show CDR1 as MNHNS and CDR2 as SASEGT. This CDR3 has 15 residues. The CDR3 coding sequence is TGTGCCAGCAGTGAAGTCTGGACAGCGCGTGATGGCTACACCTTC. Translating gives CASSEVWTARDGYTF.

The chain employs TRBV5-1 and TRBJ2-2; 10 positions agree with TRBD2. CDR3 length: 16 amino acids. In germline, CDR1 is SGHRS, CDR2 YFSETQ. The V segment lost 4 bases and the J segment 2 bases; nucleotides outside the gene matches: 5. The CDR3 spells CASSPSGRGNTGELFF. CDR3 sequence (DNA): TGCGCCAGCAGCCCGAGCGGGAGGGGAAACACCGGGGAGCTGTTTTTT.

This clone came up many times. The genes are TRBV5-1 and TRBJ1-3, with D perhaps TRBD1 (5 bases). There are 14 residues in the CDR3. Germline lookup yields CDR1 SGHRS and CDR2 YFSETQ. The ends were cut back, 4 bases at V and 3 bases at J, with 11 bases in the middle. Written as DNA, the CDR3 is TGCGCCAGCAGCCCAGGGTGGGGTGGAAACACCATATATTTT. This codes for CASSPGWGGNTIYF.

CDR3 DNA: TGTGCCAGCCCGCGGACTAGCGGGAGTATAGAGGAGACCCAGTACTTC. Its protein product is CASPRTSGSIEETQYF. This sequence joins TRBV27 and TRBJ2-5; 13 bases fit TRBD2. V dropped 8 bases and J dropped 5; count of bases not matched to a gene: 11. This CDR3 comprises 16 residues. Germline assignment: CDR1 MNHEY and CDR2 SMNVEV (reference sequence).

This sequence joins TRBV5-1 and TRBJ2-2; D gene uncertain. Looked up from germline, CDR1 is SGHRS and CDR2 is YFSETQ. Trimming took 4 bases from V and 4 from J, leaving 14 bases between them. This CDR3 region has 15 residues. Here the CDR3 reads CASSERHSGTGELFF. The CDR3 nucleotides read TGCGCCAGCAGCGAGAGGCACTCCGGCACCGGGGAGCTGTTTTTT.

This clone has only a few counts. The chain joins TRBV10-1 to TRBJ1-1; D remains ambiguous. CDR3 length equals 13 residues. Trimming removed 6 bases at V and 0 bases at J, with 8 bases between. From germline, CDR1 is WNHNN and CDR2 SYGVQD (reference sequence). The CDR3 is CASRSLMNTEAFF. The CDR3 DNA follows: TGCGCCAGCAGATCGTTAATGAACACTGAAGCTTTCTTT.

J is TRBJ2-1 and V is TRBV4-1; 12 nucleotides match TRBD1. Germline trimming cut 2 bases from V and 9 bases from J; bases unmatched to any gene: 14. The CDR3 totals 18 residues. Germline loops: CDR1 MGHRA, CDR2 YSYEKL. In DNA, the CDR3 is TGCGCCAGCAGCCAATCCTCCCGGGACAGGGGGCGCGGGGTTGAGCAGTTCTTC. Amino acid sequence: CASSQSSRDRGRGVEQFF.

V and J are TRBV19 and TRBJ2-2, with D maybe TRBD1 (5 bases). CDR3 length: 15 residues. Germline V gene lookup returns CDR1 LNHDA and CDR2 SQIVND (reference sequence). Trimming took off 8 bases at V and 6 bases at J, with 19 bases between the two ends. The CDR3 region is CASPKGPNSPGELFF. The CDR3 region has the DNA TGTGCCAGTCCAAAGGGGCCCAATTCACCCGGGGAGCTGTTTTTT.

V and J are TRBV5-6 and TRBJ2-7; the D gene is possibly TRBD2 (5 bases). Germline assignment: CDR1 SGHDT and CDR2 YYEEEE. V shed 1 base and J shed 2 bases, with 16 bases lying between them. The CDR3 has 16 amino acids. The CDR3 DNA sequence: TGTGCCAGCAGCTTGTTTACCGCGGGCCCTACCTACGAGCAGTACTTC. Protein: CASSLFTAGPTYEQYF. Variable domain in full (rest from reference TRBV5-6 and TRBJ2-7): DAGVTQSPTHLIKTRGQQVTLRCSPKSGHDTVSWYQQALGQGPQFIFQYYEEEERQRGNFPDRFSGHQFPNYSSELNVNALLLGDSALYLCASSLFTAGPTYEQYFGPGTRLTVT.

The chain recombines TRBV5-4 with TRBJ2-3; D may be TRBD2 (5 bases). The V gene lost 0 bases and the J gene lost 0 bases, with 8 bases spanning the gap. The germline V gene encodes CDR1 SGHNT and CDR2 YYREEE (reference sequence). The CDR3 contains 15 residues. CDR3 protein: CASSLGGSSTDTQYF. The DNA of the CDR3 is TGTGCCAGCAGCTTGGGAGGGTCCAGCACAGATACGCAGTATTTT. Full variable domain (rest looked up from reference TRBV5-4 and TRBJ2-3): ETGVTQSPTHLIKTRGQQVTLRCSSQSGHNTVSWYQQALGQGPQFIFQYYREEENGRGNFPPRFSGLQFPNYSSELNVNALELDDSALYLCASSLGGSSTDTQYFGPGTRLTVL.